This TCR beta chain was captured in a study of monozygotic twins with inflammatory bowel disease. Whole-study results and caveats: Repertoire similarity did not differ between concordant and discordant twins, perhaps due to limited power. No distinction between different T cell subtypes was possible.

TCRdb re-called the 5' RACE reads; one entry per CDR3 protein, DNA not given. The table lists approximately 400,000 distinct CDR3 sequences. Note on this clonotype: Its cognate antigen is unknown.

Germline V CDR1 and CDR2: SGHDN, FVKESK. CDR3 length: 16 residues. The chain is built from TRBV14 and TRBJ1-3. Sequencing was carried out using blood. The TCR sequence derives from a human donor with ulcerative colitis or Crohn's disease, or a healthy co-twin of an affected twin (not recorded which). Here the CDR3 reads CASSQGLPFSGNTIYF.